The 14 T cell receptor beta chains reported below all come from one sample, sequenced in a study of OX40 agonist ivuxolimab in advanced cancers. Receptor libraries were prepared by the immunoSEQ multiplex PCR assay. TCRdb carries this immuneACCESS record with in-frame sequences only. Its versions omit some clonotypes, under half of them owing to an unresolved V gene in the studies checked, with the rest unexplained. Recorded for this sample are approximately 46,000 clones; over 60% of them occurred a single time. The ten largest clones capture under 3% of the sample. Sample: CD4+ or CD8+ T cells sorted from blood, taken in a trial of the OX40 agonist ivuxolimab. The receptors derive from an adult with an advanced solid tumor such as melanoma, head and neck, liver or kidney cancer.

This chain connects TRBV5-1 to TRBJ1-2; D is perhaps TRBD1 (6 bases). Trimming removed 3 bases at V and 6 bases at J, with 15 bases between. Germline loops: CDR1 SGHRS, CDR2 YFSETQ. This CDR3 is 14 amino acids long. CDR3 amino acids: CASSWLGAVHGYTF. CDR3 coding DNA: TGCGCCAGCAGCTGGTTGGGGGCAGTCCATGGCTACACCTTC. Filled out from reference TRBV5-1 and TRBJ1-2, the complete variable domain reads KAGVTQTPRYLIKTRGQQVTLSCSPISGHRSVSWYQQTPGQGLQFLFEYFSETQRNKGNFPGRFSGRQFSNSRSEMNVSTLELGDSALYLCASSWLGAVHGYTFGSGTRLTVV.

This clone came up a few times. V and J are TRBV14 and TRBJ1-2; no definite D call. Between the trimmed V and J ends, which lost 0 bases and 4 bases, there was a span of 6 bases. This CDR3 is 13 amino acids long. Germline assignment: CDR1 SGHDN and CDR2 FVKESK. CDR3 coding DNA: TGTGCCAGCAGCCAAGAAGAAACCTATGGCTACACCTTC. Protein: CASSQEETYGYTF.

CDR3: CASATGGYYEQYF. The CDR3 region has the DNA TGTGCCAGCGCGACAGGGGGCTACTACGAGCAGTACTTC. The J gene is TRBJ2-7, the V gene TRBV6-1; 10 nucleotides align to TRBD1. The J segment lost 3 bases and the V segment lost 8 bases, leaving 4 bases of the junction unmatched. Germline V CDR1 and CDR2: MNHNS, SASEGT. The CDR3 is 13 amino acids.

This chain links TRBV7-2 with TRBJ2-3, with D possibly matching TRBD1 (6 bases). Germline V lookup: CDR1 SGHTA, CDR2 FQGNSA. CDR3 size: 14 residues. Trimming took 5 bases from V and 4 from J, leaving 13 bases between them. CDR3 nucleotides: TGTGCCAGCAGCGAATCAGGGGTGGCAGATACGCAGTATTTT. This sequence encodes CASSESGVADTQYF.

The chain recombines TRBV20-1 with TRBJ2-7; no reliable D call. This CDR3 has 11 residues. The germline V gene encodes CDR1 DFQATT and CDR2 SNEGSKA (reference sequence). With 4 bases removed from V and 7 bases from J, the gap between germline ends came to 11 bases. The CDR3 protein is CSATSMGEQYF. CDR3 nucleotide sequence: TGCAGTGCTACATCGATGGGGGAGCAGTACTTC.

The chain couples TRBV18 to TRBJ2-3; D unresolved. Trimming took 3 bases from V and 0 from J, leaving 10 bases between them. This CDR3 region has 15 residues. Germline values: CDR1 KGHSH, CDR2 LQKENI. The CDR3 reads CASSPVVGSTDTQYF. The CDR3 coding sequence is TGTGCCAGCTCACCGGTAGTCGGGAGCACAGATACGCAGTATTTT.

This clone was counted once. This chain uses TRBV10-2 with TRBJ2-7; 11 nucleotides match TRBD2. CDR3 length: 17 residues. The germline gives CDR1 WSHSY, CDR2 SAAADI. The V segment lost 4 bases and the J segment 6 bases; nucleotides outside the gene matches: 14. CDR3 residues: CASSGSTGTSGPREQYF. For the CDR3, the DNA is TGCGCCAGCAGTGGATCAACCGGGACTAGCGGTCCGCGCGAGCAGTACTTC.

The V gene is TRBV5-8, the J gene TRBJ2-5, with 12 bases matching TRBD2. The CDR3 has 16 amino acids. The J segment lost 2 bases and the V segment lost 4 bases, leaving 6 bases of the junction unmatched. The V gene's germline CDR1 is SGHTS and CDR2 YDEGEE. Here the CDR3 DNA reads TGTGCCAGCAGCCGCGGACTAGCGGGGAATCAAGAGACCCAGTACTTC. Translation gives CASSRGLAGNQETQYF.

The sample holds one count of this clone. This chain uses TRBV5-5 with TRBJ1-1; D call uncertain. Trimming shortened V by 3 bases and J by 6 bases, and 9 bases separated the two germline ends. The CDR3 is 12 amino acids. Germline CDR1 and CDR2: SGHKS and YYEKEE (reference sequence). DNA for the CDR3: TGTGCCAGCAGCTCCTCAGTGGCTGAAGCTTTCTTT. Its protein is CASSSSVAEAFF.

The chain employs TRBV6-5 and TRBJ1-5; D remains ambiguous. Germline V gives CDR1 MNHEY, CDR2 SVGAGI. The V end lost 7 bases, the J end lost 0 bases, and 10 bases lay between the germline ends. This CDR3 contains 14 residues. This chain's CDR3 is CASTLRDSNQPQHF. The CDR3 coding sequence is TGTGCCAGCACGCTGCGGGATAGCAATCAGCCCCAGCATTTT.

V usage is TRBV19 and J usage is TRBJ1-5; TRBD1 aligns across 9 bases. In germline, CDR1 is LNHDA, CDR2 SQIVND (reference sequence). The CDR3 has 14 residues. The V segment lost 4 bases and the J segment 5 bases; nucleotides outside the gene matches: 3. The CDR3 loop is CASSTTGGHQPQHF. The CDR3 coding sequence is TGTGCCAGTAGTACGACAGGGGGTCATCAGCCCCAGCATTTT.

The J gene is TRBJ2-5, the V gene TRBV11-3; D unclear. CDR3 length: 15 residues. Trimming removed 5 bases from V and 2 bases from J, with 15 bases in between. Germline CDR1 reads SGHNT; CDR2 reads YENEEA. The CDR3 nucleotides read TGTGCCAGCAGCCGTGGGGTTAACACACAAGAGACCCAGTACTTC. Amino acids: CASSRGVNTQETQYF.

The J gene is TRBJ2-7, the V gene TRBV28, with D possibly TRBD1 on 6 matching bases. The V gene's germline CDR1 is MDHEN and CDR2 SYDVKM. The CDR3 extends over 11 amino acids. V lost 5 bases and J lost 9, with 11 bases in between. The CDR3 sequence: CASSLTGGQYF. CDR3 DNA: TGTGCCAGCAGTCTGACAGGAGGGCAGTACTTC. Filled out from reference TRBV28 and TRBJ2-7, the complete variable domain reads DVKVTQSSRYLVKRTGEKVFLECVQDMDHENMFWYRQDPGLGLRLIYFSYDVKMKEKGDIPEGYSVSREKKERFSLILESASTNQTSMYLCASSLTGGQYFGPGTRLTVT.

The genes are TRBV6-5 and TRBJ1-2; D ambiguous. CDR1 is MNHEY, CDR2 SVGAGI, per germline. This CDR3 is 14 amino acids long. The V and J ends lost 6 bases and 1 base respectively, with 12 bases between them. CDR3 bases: TGTGCCAGCAGCGACCCCCGGCTTAACTATGGCTACACCTTC. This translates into CASSDPRLNYGYTF.